This is a list of T cell receptor beta chains from one sample in a study of long-term antiretroviral therapy in people with HIV. Sequencing used immunoSEQ multiplex PCR; TCRdb keeps in-frame clones, though not all of them. Of some 19,000 clones in the sample, roughly 72% are singletons; the top ten hold around 6.9%. This sample comprised unsorted PBMCs, obtained 2.2 years after starting antiretroviral therapy. These receptors all come from a man between 45 and 60 years old with HIV. The CDR3 runs from the conserved cysteine through the conserved F or W. D genes are given only for firm matches. Not all rows give a size; the values are once, few, many and, for expanded clones, a class.

d_call,j_call,clone_size,v_call,cdr3_nt,cdr3_aa
TRBD2,TRBJ2-3,.,TRBV4-2,TGTGCCAGCAGCCAAGGGCGGGGGACAGATACGCAGTATTTT,CASSQGRGTDTQYF
.,TRBJ2-1,.,TRBV5-4,TGTGCCAGCAGCCCCGATGCGACTTACAATGAGCAGTTCTTC,CASSPDATYNEQFF
.,TRBJ2-7,.,TRBV7-9,TGTGCCAGCAGCTTAGAGAACTACGAGCAGTACTTC,CASSLENYEQYF
TRBD2,TRBJ2-7,.,TRBV7-2,TGTGCCAGCAGCTCTCGGACTAGCGGGAGTTACGAGCAGTACTTC,CASSSRTSGSYEQYF
.,TRBJ2-3,.,TRBV4-3,TGCGCCAGCAGCCCGGGACTGGCAACAGATACGCAGTATTTT,CASSPGLATDTQYF
.,TRBJ2-7,.,TRBV18,TGTGCCAGCTCACCACCGAGGACCGGAATTACCTACGAGCAGTACTTC,CASSPPRTGITYEQYF
.,TRBJ2-3,.,TRBV25-1,TGTGCCAGCAGCCGGGGAACAGATACGCAGTATTTT,CASSRGTDTQYF
TRBD2,TRBJ2-5,.,TRBV27,TGTGCCAGCAGCCAACTAGCGGGCGGACAAGAGACCCAGTACTTC,CASSQLAGGQETQYF
.,TRBJ2-1,.,TRBV19,TGTGCCAGTAGCACCTGGGGGAATGAGCAGTTCTTC,CASSTWGNEQFF
TRBD1,TRBJ2-1,.,TRBV7-2,TGTGCCAGCAGCTTTTCCGGACAGGGCTACAATGAGCAGTTCTTC,CASSFSGQGYNEQFF
TRBD2,TRBJ2-3,.,TRBV18,TGTGCCAGCTCCACCGGGGCTAGCGGGGGGCAAGATACGCAGTATTTT,CASSTGASGGQDTQYF
TRBD2,TRBJ2-1,.,TRBV7-2,TGTGCCAGCAGCTTACAGCTAGCGGGACGCAATGAGCAGTTCTTC,CASSLQLAGRNEQFF
TRBD1,TRBJ1-2,.,TRBV10-3,TGTGCCATCAGCCCACAGGGGGTTAGGGGGGGCTACACCTTC,CAISPQGVRGGYTF
.,TRBJ1-2,.,TRBV13,TGTGCCAGCAGCATCGACGAGCCCTATGGCTACACCTTC,CASSIDEPYGYTF
.,TRBJ2-1,once,TRBV7-2,TGTGCCAGCAGCTTAGGTTGGAATGAGCAGTTCTTC,CASSLGWNEQFF
.,TRBJ1-5,few,TRBV16,TGTGCCAGCGCAAACACAGGGCTGGGCAATCAGCCCCAGCATTTT,CASANTGLGNQPQHF
.,TRBJ1-1,.,TRBV30,TGTGCCTGGAGTGTACAGGCCTACACTGAAGCTTTCTTT,CAWSVQAYTEAFF
.,TRBJ1-5,.,TRBV19,TGTGCCAGTAGTATAGGATACCTTTTGGGCAATCAGCCCCAGCATTTT,CASSIGYLLGNQPQHF
TRBD2,TRBJ2-7,.,TRBV27,TGTGCCAGCAGTTTGGGGACTAGCGGGTTCTACGAGCAGTACTTC,CASSLGTSGFYEQYF
.,TRBJ1-1,.,TRBV6-5,TGTGCCAGCAGCTTAGTCGGCAACAAGAACACTGAAGCTTTCTTT,CASSLVGNKNTEAFF
.,TRBJ1-1,.,TRBV2,TGTGCCAGCAAAAGGAACACTGAAGCTTTCTTT,CASKRNTEAFF
TRBD2,TRBJ2-3,.,TRBV29-1,TGCAGCGTATCGGGACTAGCGGGAGGGTTCCCGACAGATACGCAGTATTTT,CSVSGLAGGFPTDTQYF
.,TRBJ2-7,.,TRBV11-2,TGTGCCAGCAGCACTGAACAGTTCGAGCAGTACTTC,CASSTEQFEQYF
.,TRBJ2-1,.,TRBV1,TGCACCAGCAGCCGCGGCGAGGGACGGCCCTACAATGAGCAGTTCTTC,CTSSRGEGRPYNEQFF
.,TRBJ2-7,.,TRBV2,TGTGCCAGCAGTGACTACGAGCAGTACTTC,CASSDYEQYF
.,TRBJ1-2,.,TRBV11-3,TGTGCCAGCAGCTACCGACAAGGGTTGGTCCATAACTATGGCTACACCTTC,CASSYRQGLVHNYGYTF
TRBD1,TRBJ1-2,.,TRBV5-4,TGTGCCAGCAGCGCCCGGACAGGCACTGCTAACTATGGCTACACCTTC,CASSARTGTANYGYTF
.,TRBJ2-5,.,TRBV18,TGTGCCAGCTCCCCGAACCGGGACACCCAAGAGACCCAGTACTTC,CASSPNRDTQETQYF
.,TRBJ2-1,.,TRBV7-2,TGTGCCAGCAGCTTTAGGGGGTCCCGTATTAGGTTCTTC,CASSFRGSRIRFF